These 9 T cell receptor beta chains originate from one sample sequenced in a study of T-cell reconstitution after alpha-beta-depleted transplantation in children. Molecular barcoding with unique molecular identifiers was used for the TCRbeta library. TCRdb re-called the PCR reads with MiXCR, one entry per CDR3 protein. The sample yields some 500,000 distinct CDR3 sequences, about 17% seen once. The sequenced sample was PBMCs from the stem cell graft donor, obtained from the stem cell graft. These receptors were collected from a human donor who donated a stem cell graft to a child with acute lymphoblastic leukemia.

This clonotype was observed a handful of times. J is TRBJ1-4 and V is TRBV27, with D maybe TRBD1 (6 bases). Germline V gene lookup returns CDR1 MNHEY and CDR2 SMNVEV (reference sequence). The CDR3 sequence is 15 residues long. V lost 5 bases to trimming and J lost 0 bases, with 10 bases between them. CDR3 coding DNA: TGTGCCAGCAGTGTACAGGGTGCAACTAATGAAAAACTGTTTTTT. This sequence encodes CASSVQGATNEKLFF.

The sample holds a few counts of this clonotype. The chain employs TRBV5-1 and TRBJ2-2; D might be TRBD2 (6 bases). Germline CDR1 and CDR2: SGHRS and YFSETQ. The CDR3 runs 14 residues. The germline V and J ends were trimmed by 5 bases and 1 base, with 9 bases remaining between them. The DNA of the CDR3 is TGCGCCAGCAGAGGAGGGCTGAACACCGGGGAGCTGTTTTTT. Its translation is CASRGGLNTGELFF.

This clonotype showed up just a few times. V gene TRBV12-3 or TRBV12-4 combines with J gene TRBJ1-5; the D gene is possibly TRBD1 (5 bases). The germline V and J ends were trimmed by 1 base and 0 bases, with 10 bases remaining between them. The CDR3 length is 16 residues. The CDR3 DNA is TGTGCCAGCAGTTTAGGGGGCCCATATAGCAATCAGCCCCAGCATTTT. This encodes CASSLGGPYSNQPQHF.

This sequence joins TRBV25-1 and TRBJ2-7; D unclear. There are 13 residues in the CDR3. V lost 3 bases and J lost 3, with 9 bases in between. Germline loops: CDR1 MGHDK, CDR2 SYGVNS. This chain's CDR3 is CASSDRHHYEQYF. DNA for the CDR3: TGTGCCAGCAGTGACCGACACCACTACGAGCAGTACTTC.

This clonotype was observed a handful of times. This chain uses TRBV5-1 with TRBJ2-3; 13 bases map to TRBD2. CDR3 size: 19 residues. Germline CDR1 SGHRS, CDR2 YFSETQ. V gave up 1 base and J gave up 1 base; unmatched junction bases: 9. In DNA form, the CDR3 reads TGCGCCAGCAGCTTGAGGCTGACTAGCGGGAGGCAACGCACAGATACGCAGTATTTT. It specifies CASSLRLTSGRQRTDTQYF.

In this sample, this clonotype turned up a few times. The V and J genes are TRBV29-1 and TRBJ2-1; TRBD1 aligns across 9 bases. The germline V gene has CDR1 SQVTM and CDR2 ANQGSEA. The V and J ends lost 5 bases and 9 bases, in that order; junction bases with no gene match: 8. The CDR3 totals 13 residues. CDR3 sequence (DNA): TGCAGCGTTCTCTCAACAGGGGGCTCTGAGCAGTTCTTC. Translation: CSVLSTGGSEQFF.

This clonotype has just a few counts. This chain connects TRBV7-9 to TRBJ2-5; perhaps TRBD2 as D (7 bases). Trimming took off 4 bases at V and 5 bases at J, with 17 bases between the two ends. This CDR3 has 15 amino acids. CDR1 is SEHNR and CDR2 is FQNEAQ in the germline V gene (reference sequence). CDR3 nucleotides: TGTGCCAGCAGCTCCCCTCTGGGGGGGCTGGAGACCCAGTACTTC. Translated: CASSSPLGGLETQYF.

This clonotype was seen only a few times. This rearrangement joins TRBV7-6 to TRBJ2-1; TRBD2 matches 8 bases. V lost 0 bases to trimming and J lost 0 bases; unmatched junction nucleotides: 13. This CDR3 has 20 residues. Germline V CDR1 and CDR2: SGHVS, FNYEAQ. The DNA of the CDR3 is TGTGCCAGCAGCTTAGCGCCTACTAGCGGATTTTCGAGCTCCTACAATGAGCAGTTCTTC. This translates into CASSLAPTSGFSSSYNEQFF.

This clonotype was seen only a few times. The rearrangement links TRBV4-1 to TRBJ2-7, with unresolved D. Looked up from germline, CDR1 is MGHRA and CDR2 is YSYEKL. Trimming pared 1 base from V and 3 bases from J, leaving 7 bases between. This CDR3 has 13 amino acids. The CDR3 sequence is CASSQASDYEQYF. DNA for the CDR3: TGCGCCAGCAGCCAAGCTTCAGACTACGAGCAGTACTTC.